This T cell receptor beta chain is from a study of cytomegalovirus exposure and HLA in healthy donors. Study at large: Early released data had around 88 million unique TCRs, all coming from HLA-typed donors. Study outcomes and limitations: The authors confirmed in vitro that a few CMV-associated chains were specific for CMV antigens. HLA-A and HLA-B allele assignments for most subjects were reportedly predicted accurately using TCR beta sequences.

60 Vbeta and 13 Jbeta primers were used in PCR. Profiled with immunoSEQ multiplex PCR; TCRdb holds only in-frame clones, not every one. Of approximately 180,000 clones listed, under 90% are singletons. Germline V gene sequence: CDR1 SEHNR, CDR2 FQNEAQ (reference sequence). With V trimmed by 3 bases and J by 0 bases, 13 bases remained unmatched. The CDR3 consists of 19 residues. In regard to this clone: What it binds is not known.

The chain is built from TRBV7-9 and TRBJ1-5; TRBD1 agrees at 8 bases. This clonotype was obtained from a man aged 30-40 years in good health and CMV-seropositive. Sample: PBMCs. The CDR3 protein is CASSLEQGALRNSNQPQHF. CDR3 in DNA: TGTGCCAGCAGCTTGGAGCAGGGGGCCCTCCGAAATAGCAATCAGCCCCAGCATTTT.